These 27 T cell receptor beta chains came from one sample sequenced in a study of cytomegalovirus exposure and HLA in healthy donors. The PCR made use of 60 Vbeta and 13 Jbeta primers. Sequencing was performed with immunoSEQ multiplex PCR; in TCRdb, only in-frame clones are kept and a portion is missing. The sample contains fewer than 90,000 clones, around 74% of which appear only once. The specimen was PBMCs. These receptors were taken from a man aged 30 to 45 in good health and CMV-seropositive.

The V and J genes are TRBV4-1 and TRBJ2-1, with 12 positions matching TRBD2. This CDR3 region has 17 residues. The V and J ends lost 2 bases and 8 bases, in that order; junction bases with no gene match: 10. The V gene's germline CDR1 is MGHRA and CDR2 YSYEKL. The CDR3 reads CASSQLGASGGGYEQFF. CDR3 DNA sequence: TGCGCCAGCAGCCAATTGGGGGCTAGCGGGGGGGGATATGAGCAGTTCTTC.

J is TRBJ2-6 and V is TRBV4-1, with D hard to call. The CDR3 has 15 residues. CDR1 is MGHRA, CDR2 YSYEKL, per germline. V lost 4 bases to trimming and J lost 0 bases, with 7 bases between them. The CDR3 sequence is CASSRGSSGANVLTF. In DNA form, the CDR3 reads TGCGCCAGCAGCCGTGGCTCCTCTGGGGCCAACGTCCTGACTTTC.

This clone was seen just once. The rearrangement links TRBV7-2 to TRBJ2-2; the match to TRBD2 covers 11 bases. This CDR3 has 16 residues. With V trimmed by 5 bases and J by 4 bases, 6 bases remained unmatched. Germline loops: CDR1 SGHTA, CDR2 FQGNSA. The CDR3 sequence: CASSPSGGSITGELFF. CDR3 DNA sequence: TGTGCCAGCAGCCCTAGCGGGGGGTCGATCACCGGGGAGCTGTTTTTT. Full variable domain (rest looked up from reference TRBV7-2 and TRBJ2-2): GAGVSQSPSNKVTEKGKDVELRCDPISGHTALYWYRQSLGQGLEFLIYFQGNSAPDKSGLPSDRFSAERTGGSVSTLTIQRTQQEDSAVYLCASSPSGGSITGELFFGEGSRLTVL.

The V gene is TRBV7-2, the J gene TRBJ2-7; unclear D gene. The germline gives CDR1 SGHTA, CDR2 FQGNSA. The V gene lost 2 bases and the J gene lost 2 bases, with 10 bases spanning the gap. This CDR3 comprises 14 residues. The chain's CDR3 is CASSLKFGPYEQYF. CDR3 bases: TGTGCCAGCAGCTTAAAATTCGGTCCCTACGAGCAGTACTTC.

The chain carries TRBV9 and TRBJ2-1, with D uncertain. V was pared by 1 base and J by 6 bases, with 11 bases between. The germline gives CDR1 SGDLS, CDR2 YYNGEE. The CDR3 runs to 14 residues. The CDR3 DNA follows: TGTGCCAGCAGCGTAAGGAGTGGCGGCAATGAGCAGTTCTTC. As protein: CASSVRSGGNEQFF.

The chain is built from TRBV7-3 and TRBJ2-2; D possibly corresponds to TRBD1 (6 bases). From germline, CDR1 is SGHTA and CDR2 FQGTGA. Trimming cost V 6 bases and J 0 bases, with 8 bases left between them. The CDR3 spans 14 residues. The CDR3 sequence is CASRGTPNTGELFF. The CDR3 nucleotides are TGTGCCAGCAGGGGGACACCGAACACCGGGGAGCTGTTTTTT.

This chain connects TRBV14 to TRBJ1-2; no reliable D call. The CDR3 spans 13 residues. V lost 5 bases and J 4 bases, leaving 11 bases between the germline ends. Germline V gene sequence: CDR1 SGHDN, CDR2 FVKESK. Written as DNA, the CDR3 is TGTGCCAGCAGCAGCACCTCGGGCTATGGCTACACCTTC. It codes for CASSSTSGYGYTF. Drawing the rest from reference TRBV14 and TRBJ1-2, the complete variable domain is EAGVTQFPSHSVIEKGQTVTLRCDPISGHDNLYWYRRVMGKEIKFLLHFVKESKQDESGMPNNRFLAERTGGTYSTLKVQPAELEDSGVYFCASSSTSGYGYTFGSGTRLTVV.

The chain has TRBV7-8 and TRBJ2-5, with 8 bases fitting TRBD2. The ends lost 3 bases at V and 4 bases at J; junction bases unmatched: 7. Germline lookup yields CDR1 SGHVS and CDR2 FQNEAQ. CDR3 length equals 15 residues. This chain's CDR3 is CASSFGGGRLETQYF. The CDR3 DNA reads as TGTGCCAGCAGCTTCGGGGGGGGGCGTTTAGAGACCCAGTACTTC.

The V and J genes are TRBV30 and TRBJ1-2, with a possible D match to TRBD1 (6 bases). The germline V gene encodes CDR1 GTSNPN and CDR2 SVGIG (reference sequence). Trimming stripped 2 bases from V and 3 bases from J, with 16 bases between. This CDR3 is 15 amino acids long. CDR3 sequence reads: CAWSFDRYKDYGYTF. CDR3 bases: TGTGCCTGGAGTTTTGACAGGTATAAGGACTATGGCTACACCTTC.

The rearrangement links TRBV6-5 to TRBJ1-5; 7 nucleotides align to TRBD1. After removal of 5 bases from V and 0 bases from J, the junction contained 4 bases not matched to a gene. The CDR3 runs 15 residues. The germline V gene encodes CDR1 MNHEY and CDR2 SVGAGI. The CDR3 nucleotides are TGTGCCAGCAGTGCGGACAGGTCTAGCAATCAGCCCCAGCATTTT. As protein: CASSADRSSNQPQHF.

V usage is TRBV29-1 and J usage is TRBJ1-5; D unclear. V shed 6 bases and J shed 1 base, with 10 bases lying between them. CDR1 and CDR2 (germline): SQVTM, ANQGSEA. This CDR3 comprises 13 residues. The CDR3 DNA follows: TGCAGCGTCGAGGCGGGGAGCAATCAGCCCCAGCATTTT. Translation: CSVEAGSNQPQHF.

The rearrangement links TRBV12-5 to TRBJ1-4, with D unclear. CDR1 is LGHNT, CDR2 FRNRAP, per germline. This CDR3 has 15 residues. V lost 6 bases and J 5 bases, leaving 16 bases between the germline ends. The CDR3 DNA is TGTGCTAGTGGGCCGGCCGGGTCAAAAAATGAAAAACTGTTTTTT. It translates to CASGPAGSKNEKLFF.

This clone showed up just a few times. V and J are TRBV20-1 and TRBJ1-2, with D perhaps matching TRBD1 (5 bases). From germline, CDR1 is DFQATT and CDR2 SNEGSKA (reference sequence). CDR3 length equals 10 residues. Trimming took off 6 bases at V and 4 bases at J, with 6 bases between the two ends. The CDR3 DNA is TGCAGTGCAGGGGTCTATGGCTACACCTTC. Translated: CSAGVYGYTF.

This chain connects TRBV10-3 to TRBJ2-1, with 9 bases that match TRBD2. Germline trimming cut 4 bases from V and 5 bases from J; bases unmatched to any gene: 3. This CDR3 region has 14 residues. Germline V gene data show CDR1 as ENHRY and CDR2 as SYGVKD. The CDR3 is CAISARGGDNEQFF. In DNA, the CDR3 is TGTGCCATCAGTGCGCGGGGGGGCGACAATGAGCAGTTCTTC.

The V and J genes are TRBV4-2 and TRBJ1-2; 7 positions match TRBD1. Germline trimming cut 4 bases from V and 3 bases from J; bases unmatched to any gene: 11. CDR3 length: 16 amino acids. CDR1 LGHNA and CDR2 YNFKEQ come from the germline V gene. This CDR3 reads CASSPTTGQGDYGYTF. CDR3 DNA: TGTGCCAGCAGCCCGACTACCGGGCAGGGGGACTATGGCTACACCTTC.

This clone was seen once. The chain has TRBV6-5 and TRBJ2-3; TRBD1 might be the D (5 bases). Per germline, CDR1 MNHEY and CDR2 SVGAGI. Trimming pared 6 bases from V and 4 bases from J, leaving 17 bases between. There are 15 residues in the CDR3. Here the CDR3 reads CASSAIRGRADTQYF. In DNA form, the CDR3 reads TGTGCCAGCAGCGCTATTAGGGGTCGGGCAGATACGCAGTATTTT.

The V and J genes are TRBV6-5 and TRBJ2-5; 10 bases are shared with TRBD1. With the DNA end fitting TRBJ2-7 better, the J assignment may be wrong. This CDR3 has 14 residues. CDR1 and CDR2 (germline): MNHEY, SVGAGI. CDR3 bases: TGTGCCAGCAGAAATCCGGGGACAGGGGTCGAGCAGTACTTC. It encodes CASRNPGTGVEQYF.

The rearrangement joins TRBV6-6 to TRBJ1-2; the match to TRBD1 covers 8 bases. Germline CDR1 reads MNHNY; CDR2 reads SVGAGI (reference sequence). With 0 bases clipped from V and 6 bases from J, the junction kept 3 bases outside the gene matches. The CDR3 length is 14 residues. The CDR3 sequence is CASSYSSGGNGYTF. The CDR3 DNA follows: TGTGCCAGCAGTTACTCGTCAGGGGGCAATGGCTACACCTTC.

The J gene is TRBJ2-4, the V gene TRBV7-2; D call uncertain. V lost 5 bases, J lost 0 bases, and 17 bases lay in between. CDR3 length: 17 residues. The germline V gene has CDR1 SGHTA and CDR2 FQGNSA. As DNA, the CDR3 is TGTGCCAGCAGCAACCAGCCCCTAGTGGTAGCCAAAAACATTCAGTACTTC. This codes for CASSNQPLVVAKNIQYF.

This chain links TRBV4-1 with TRBJ2-7; a possible D gene is TRBD1 (6 bases). Germline-derived CDR1 and CDR2 are MGHRA and YSYEKL. The CDR3 runs 15 residues. Trimming removed 0 bases at V and 2 bases at J, with 11 bases between. The CDR3 sequence: CASSQDRDIAYEQYF. The CDR3 DNA sequence: TGCGCCAGCAGCCAAGATAGGGACATCGCCTACGAGCAGTACTTC.

The chain couples TRBV7-8 to TRBJ2-6; D remains ambiguous. Between the trimmed V and J ends, which lost 3 bases and 0 bases, there was a span of 12 bases. The V gene's germline CDR1 is SGHVS and CDR2 FQNEAQ. The CDR3 is made up of 17 amino acids. The CDR3 reads CASSLNRISSGANVLTF. The CDR3 coding sequence is TGTGCCAGCAGCTTGAATAGAATTAGCTCTGGGGCCAACGTCCTGACTTTC.

This chain joins TRBV5-5 and TRBJ2-5; D is possibly TRBD2 (6 bases). The DNA end lines up better with TRBJ2-7; the J call may be wrong. The germline gives CDR1 SGHKS, CDR2 YYEKEE (reference sequence). The CDR3 loop spans 13 amino acids. In nucleotides, the CDR3 is TGTGCCAGCAGCTTGCCGGGGGACTACGAGCAGTACTTC. It encodes CASSLPGDYEQYF.

This clone was seen repeatedly, ten times or more. V gene TRBV5-6 combines with J gene TRBJ2-7; 7 bases agree with TRBD1. Germline trimming cut 4 bases from V and 2 bases from J; bases unmatched to any gene: 12. Germline assignment: CDR1 SGHDT and CDR2 YYEEEE. This CDR3 spans 16 amino acids. CDR3 DNA sequence: TGTGCCAGCAGCCTGGCTTTTGGGACAGCCACCTACGAGCAGTACTTC. Protein product: CASSLAFGTATYEQYF.

V usage is TRBV6-5 and J usage is TRBJ2-3; D gene unclear. Trimming stripped 2 bases from V and 3 bases from J, with 6 bases between. The CDR3 extends over 13 amino acids. Germline V gives CDR1 MNHEY, CDR2 SVGAGI. The chain's CDR3 is CASSYLETDTQYF. In nucleotides, the CDR3 is TGTGCCAGCAGTTACCTAGAAACAGATACGCAGTATTTT.

The gene calls are TRBV4-3 and TRBJ1-5; D call uncertain. CDR1 is LGHNA and CDR2 is YSLEER in the germline V gene. This CDR3 has 8 residues. CDR3 DNA sequence: TGCCGGAGCCAGCCCCAGCATTTT. Protein: CRSQPQHF.

This clone is a singleton in its sample. The CDR3 sequence is CASSLGSGGDEQYF. DNA for the CDR3: TGCGCCAGCAGCTTGGGGAGCGGGGGGGACGAGCAGTACTTC. The gene calls are TRBV5-1 and TRBJ2-5, with TRBD2 identical over 10 bases. The tail of the sequence fits TRBJ2-7 better, so the J call may be wrong. CDR1 and CDR2 (germline): SGHRS, YFSETQ. CDR3 length: 14 amino acids.

The count of this clone is one. The gene calls are TRBV9 and TRBJ2-5; 9 nucleotides agree with TRBD2. J gave up 7 bases and V 3 bases, and 10 bases lay outside the gene matches. The V gene's germline CDR1 is SGDLS and CDR2 YYNGEE. The CDR3 totals 15 residues. The CDR3 nucleotides are TGTGCCAGCAGCGCGTGGGAGGCTAGCGGGGTGACCCAGTACTTC. This sequence encodes CASSAWEASGVTQYF.